Sequencing of this T cell receptor (beta chain) was carried out in a study of T cell changes during pregnancy in multiple sclerosis. Germline V gives CDR1 DFQATT, CDR2 SNEGSKA (reference sequence). V was trimmed by 7 bases and J by 5 bases, leaving 7 bases between them. The CDR3 runs 10 residues. Here immunoSEQ multiplex PCR was the method, and the copy in TCRdb shows in-frame clones only, minus some. The sample yields tens of thousands of clones, roughly nine tenths seen once. V is TRBV20-1 and J is TRBJ2-3, with D tentatively TRBD2 (5 bases). Sequenced here: CD4+ T cells from peripheral blood mononuclear cells, sampled in the second trimester of pregnancy. The receptor was isolated from a female donor in good health, enrolled as a control in a pregnancy study. The chain's CDR3 is CSVRVDTQYF. The CDR3 DNA is TGCAGTGTGCGGGTAGATACGCAGTATTTT.